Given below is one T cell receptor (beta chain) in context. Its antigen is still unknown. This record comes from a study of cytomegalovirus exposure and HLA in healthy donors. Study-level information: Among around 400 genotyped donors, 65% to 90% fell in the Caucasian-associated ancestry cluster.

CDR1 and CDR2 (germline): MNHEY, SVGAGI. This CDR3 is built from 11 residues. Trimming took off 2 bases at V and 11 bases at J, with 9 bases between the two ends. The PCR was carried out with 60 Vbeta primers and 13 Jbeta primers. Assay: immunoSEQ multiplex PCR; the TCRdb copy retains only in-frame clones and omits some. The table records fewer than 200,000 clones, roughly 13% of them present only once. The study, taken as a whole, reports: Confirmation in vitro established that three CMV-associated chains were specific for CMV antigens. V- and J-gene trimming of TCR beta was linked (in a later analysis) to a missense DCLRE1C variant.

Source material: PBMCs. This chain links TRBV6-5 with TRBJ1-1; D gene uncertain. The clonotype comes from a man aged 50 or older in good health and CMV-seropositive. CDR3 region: CASSYGERAFF. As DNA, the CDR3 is TGTGCCAGCAGTTACGGCGAGCGGGCTTTCTTT.